One T cell receptor (beta chain) is described in this entry. Trimming removed 8 bases from V and 2 bases from J, with 12 bases in between. CDR3 length equals 13 residues. The V gene's germline CDR1 is LNHNV and CDR2 YYDKDF (reference sequence). The source of the sample is a study of shared clonotypes between healthy human individuals. TCRdb's table, derived via immunoSEQ multiplex PCR, lists solely in-frame clones and lacks some. The sample consists of some 1.5 million clones, roughly 96% of them appearing once. V is TRBV15 and J is TRBJ1-2, with unresolved D. This TCR came from a man aged 30 to 39 in good health. The sequenced sample was naive CD4+ T cells sorted from blood. Specified subset: CD45RA+ positively selected. CDR3 sequence: CATGQERNYGYTF. CDR3 nucleotide sequence: TGTGCCACCGGGCAGGAGAGGAACTATGGCTACACCTTC.